Sequencing of this TCR beta chain was carried out in a study of human T cells and chemical hapten exposure. The CDR3 has 17 residues. Germline lookup yields CDR1 MNHEY and CDR2 SMNVEV (reference sequence). The V and J ends lost 6 bases and 4 bases respectively, with 22 bases between them. TCRdb used MiXCR to reprocess the RACE reads, holding one entry per CDR3 protein. The table includes a few hundred thousand distinct CDR3 sequences, around 6% detected once. Noted time point: patch test 2, 6 weeks after DPC sensitization. Treatment noted: therapeutic diphenylcyclopropenone sensitization with weekly scalp DPC. This clonotype was observed at least ten times.

Specimen: whole blood, collected in connection with sensitization to the hapten diphenylcyclopropenone (DPC). This receptor was taken from a young woman with alopecia areata. Some clones in this sample may be carry-over from other donors' samples. The rearrangement links TRBV27 to TRBJ1-5, with D possibly being TRBD1 (6 bases). CDR3 sequence (DNA): TGTGCCAGCAGATCAAATTTGGGGACACATGAAAATCAGCCCCAGCATTTT. Translation: CASRSNLGTHENQPQHF.